This T cell receptor beta chain originates from a study of cytomegalovirus exposure and HLA in healthy donors. Broader study findings: It was 160 or so TCR beta chains that were listed as cytomegalovirus-associated.

The V and J ends lost 4 bases and 3 bases, in that order; junction bases with no gene match: 8. CDR3 length: 17 amino acids. The V gene's germline CDR1 is SGHRS and CDR2 YFSETQ. As regards this clone: Antigen unknown.

The PCR had 60 Vbeta and 13 Jbeta primers. The repertoire was sequenced with immunoSEQ multiplex PCR; TCRdb's copy has only in-frame clones and lacks some. The sample gives around 110,000 clones, 65% to 75% of which show up once; over 4% is in the top ten. Material: PBMCs. V gene TRBV5-1 combines with J gene TRBJ2-5; 14 nucleotides line up with TRBD2. This TCR came from a man in his thirties or forties in good health and CMV-seropositive. The CDR3 spells CASSPRLAGGLEETQYF. The CDR3 nucleotides read TGCGCCAGCAGCCCTAGACTAGCGGGGGGGCTGGAAGAGACCCAGTACTTC.